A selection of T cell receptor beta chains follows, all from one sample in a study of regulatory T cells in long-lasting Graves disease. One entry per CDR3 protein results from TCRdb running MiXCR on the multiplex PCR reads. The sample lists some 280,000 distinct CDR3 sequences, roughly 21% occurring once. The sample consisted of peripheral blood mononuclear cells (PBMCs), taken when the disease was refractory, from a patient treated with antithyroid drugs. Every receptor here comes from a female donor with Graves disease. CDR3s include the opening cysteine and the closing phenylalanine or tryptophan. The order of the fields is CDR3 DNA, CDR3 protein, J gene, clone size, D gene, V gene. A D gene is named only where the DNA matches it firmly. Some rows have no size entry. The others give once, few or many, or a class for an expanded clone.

TGCAGTGCCCTCGAGGAAAACCAAGAGACCCAGTACTTC	CSALEENQETQYF	TRBJ2-5	.	.	TRBV20-1
TGTGCCAGCAGTGTACTAGCGTCGAACACCGGGGAGCTGTTTTTT	CASSVLASNTGELFF	TRBJ2-2	many	TRBD2	TRBV2
TGTGCCAGTGACGCAGGGGGTATGTCTGAAGCTTTCTTT	CASDAGGMSEAFF	TRBJ1-1	.	TRBD1	TRBV19
TGCGCCAGCAGCTTCTCAACCGGGGCGGCGCAGTACGAGCAGTACTTC	CASSFSTGAAQYEQYF	TRBJ2-7	few	.	TRBV5-1
TGTGCCAGCAGCCCTTGGGGAACCATTTACGAGCAGTACTTC	CASSPWGTIYEQYF	TRBJ2-7	many	.	TRBV11-2
TGTGCCAGCAGGTTCCGGGACACCCGGAGAACCGGGGAGCTGTTTTTT	CASRFRDTRRTGELFF	TRBJ2-2	few	.	TRBV28
TGCGCCAGCAGCCAAGATGTGGACAGGGGAAGAAACACCATATATTTT	CASSQDVDRGRNTIYF	TRBJ1-3	.	TRBD1	TRBV4-3
TGTGCCAGTAGTATAGCCCGGGGGGAGACCCAGTACTTC	CASSIARGETQYF	TRBJ2-5	.	.	TRBV19
TGTGCCAGCGACCCGGGACTCGTTTCGTACGAGCAGTACTTC	CASDPGLVSYEQYF	TRBJ2-7	few	.	TRBV7-8
TGTGCCAGCAGTGAATGGAAGGGATCTGGAAACACCATATATTTT	CASSEWKGSGNTIYF	TRBJ1-3	.	.	TRBV25-1
TGTGCCAGCAGCGTAGATCGGACTAGCGGGATCTACGAGCAGTACTTC	CASSVDRTSGIYEQYF	TRBJ2-7	many	TRBD2	TRBV9
TGTGCCAGCAGTGCAGGACAGGGCCACCTGGGGGGCTACACCTTC	CASSAGQGHLGGYTF	TRBJ1-2	few	TRBD1	TRBV25-1
TGTGCCAGCAGCCCGGCGGGGGTCTCTGGAAACACCATATATTTT	CASSPAGVSGNTIYF	TRBJ1-3	.	.	TRBV7-2
TGTGCCAGCAGCCACCGGGACCAACCCTACGAGCAGTACTTC	CASSHRDQPYEQYF	TRBJ2-7	many	.	TRBV7-9
TGTGCCAGCAGTCACAGGGAGGGAGTAGGCACCGGGGAGCTGTTTTTT	CASSHREGVGTGELFF	TRBJ2-2	.	.	TRBV6-1
TGTGCCTGGAGTGACAGGGACCCGCGCACAGATACGCAGTATTTT	CAWSDRDPRTDTQYF	TRBJ2-3	.	.	TRBV30
TGTGCCAGTAGCGACAGACTCAATCAGCCCCAGCATTTT	CASSDRLNQPQHF	TRBJ1-5	.	.	TRBV19
TGTGCCAGCAGTCCCAGGTCCGAGAACTATGGCTACACCTTC	CASSPRSENYGYTF	TRBJ1-2	many	.	TRBV27
TGTGCCAGAAGTTACTCGTCTAGCGGGAGTATTCGGGAGACCCAGTACTTC	CARSYSSSGSIRETQYF	TRBJ2-5	.	TRBD2	TRBV6-5
TGTGCCACCAGCAGAACCCCTGGACAGGGCGAACCCTACGAGCAGTACTTC	CATSRTPGQGEPYEQYF	TRBJ2-7	many	TRBD1	TRBV15
TGTGCCAGCTCACCAAGACAGACAAACTATGGCTACACCTTC	CASSPRQTNYGYTF	TRBJ1-2	.	.	TRBV18
TGCGCCAGCAGCTTGGGTGGCCCATATAATTCACCCCTCCACTTT	CASSLGGPYNSPLHF	TRBJ1-6	many	.	TRBV5-1